The sequence of this T cell receptor (beta chain) was determined in a study of blood T cell repertoires in COVID-19 (dated by TCRdb to about 2020). At the level of the whole study: Samples covering the acute and convalescent phases of COVID-19 were provided by collaborators in the United States, Italy and Spain. The prospective study material was composed of cDNA or gDNA derived from T cells, B-cell-depleted T cells, or PBMCs. Where HLA class I and class II types were available, the types were taken from metadata supplied by the sample provider, not from assay-based typing. Nearly every sample came with metadata listing a de-identified subject ID, COVID-19 status, age in years and sex. The samples were drawn from the first 160 participants of the ongoing ImmuneRACE study and from over a thousand subjects provided by 6 global collaborators. The repertoires were released in a freely available public database meant as a resource for research on the immune response to SARS-CoV-2. Subjects who had been exposed to COVID-19, were actively infected with it, or had recovered from it provided the deeply sampled blood TCRbeta repertoires that made up the dataset.

The CDR3 contains 15 residues, cysteine and phenylalanine counted. Only the CDR3 portion is preserved as DNA: 45 bases, with reading frame beginning at the first base. V trim: 4 bases; J trim: 7 bases; unmatched bases: 13. The germline V gene gives CDR1 as SGHVS and CDR2 as FQNEAQ. Each collaborating institution followed its own protocols to collect whole blood in K2EDTA tubes. For TCRbeta analysis, collaborators shipped samples as frozen whole blood, isolated PBMCs, or DNA extracted from either of those sample types. What the research found in general, with its limitations: The quantity of clinical and demographic metadata differed by source and by participant and was supplied without curation.

TCRbeta CDR3 regions were amplified from genomic DNA by means of the immunoSEQ Assay, a bias-controlled multiplex PCR. The paper's data handling went like this. The number of nucleated cells in each sample was estimated from the amplification of reference gene primers within the assay. To quantify the absolute abundance of each unique TCRbeta CDR3 rearrangement, sequence reads were collapsed and filtered. For each sample, productive Simpson clonality was calculated as the square root of Simpson's diversity index over productive rearrangements. Drawn from immuneACCESS, this table holds only the in-frame rearrangements with V and J called that TCRdb kept. Clones are partly lost; checked studies trace under half to an unresolved V gene and leave the rest unexplained. That table is the source of V, J and clone size, and D and trimming were worked out from the DNA. The sample has some 200,000 clones on record, approximately 82% of them singletons. Approximately 12% of the sample rests with the top ten.

In the case of this clone: No antigen is known for it. No qualities accompany the bases; no much larger clone lies one base away.

The chain joins TRBV7-8 to TRBJ2-7; a stretch of 7 junction bases matches TRBD2. This receptor was obtained from a woman between 40 and 55 years old with acute or convalescent COVID-19. Material: peripheral blood. CDR3 region: CASSYPFGRAGEQYF. The DNA sequence is given as TGTGCCAGCAGCTATCCTTTTGGGAGGGCGGGGGAGCAGTACTTC.